The T cell receptor beta chain under discussion was sequenced for a study of tumor-infiltrating T cells and Merkel cell polyomavirus (dated 2017 in TCRdb). With regard to the full study: The study examined CD8+ T cells specific for the Merkel cell polyomavirus KLL epitope in Merkel cell carcinoma patients. Patients presented at varying disease stages and were followed for a median of roughly 2.6 years, with a range of 1. The therapies patients received were varied and non-standardized, including chemotherapy, radiation and immunotherapies. Of all the tumor samples in the study, one was a frozen nodal tumor digest and another was a flash-frozen core biopsy of a metastasis. In 14 to 15 samples, TRB sequencing was done on KLL-tetramer-sorted cells from blood or tumor-infiltrating lymphocytes, along with 12 matched whole-tumor samples. Most of the whole-tumor samples were roughly 26-micron curls sectioned from formalin-fixed, paraffin-embedded tissue blocks. What the authors observed across the whole study: KLL-specific TRB repertoires were found to be diverse and largely private, with only one public clonotype, shared by two patients, identified among roughly 390 unique sequences. A higher intratumoral fraction of KLL-specific T cells (1.9-18% versus roughly 0-0.14%) was associated with significantly improved MCC-specific survival. A greater number of unique KLL-specific clonotypes in tumors (roughly 5-120 vs 0-3) was associated with a significant advantage in MCC-specific survival (P = 0.0051). The study examined just one viral epitope, so T cells targeting other Merkel cell polyomavirus epitopes were not captured. One limitation of the study is the small sample size (n of about 12 patients).

Robust positive staining for Merkel cell polyomavirus Large T antigen was observed by immunohistochemistry in the tumors of all patients. Eleven to twelve Merkel cell carcinoma patients were included, each with robust KLL-tetramer+ populations (above 0.04% of CD8+ T cells) in blood and/or cultured TIL. Every patient was Caucasian, and patient ages had a median of approximately 60 years and ranged from roughly 45 to 85 years. As to this clone: Its antigen target is currently unknown. The sample holds no much larger clone one base away, and base qualities are not on file.

The library was generated by the immunoSEQ multiplex PCR assay. Adaptive Biotechnologies (Seattle, WA) carried out genomic DNA extraction, TRB sequencing and normalization. In the paper's pipeline: To compute clonality, the Shannon entropy of productive TRB sequences was normalized by log2 of unique productive sequences and then subtracted from one. KLL-specific clonotypes in tumors were identified by matching TCRbeta CDR3 amino acid sequences to those from the tetramer-sorted sample of each patient. The clones in this table, taken by TCRdb from immuneACCESS, are in-frame only. Not every clone is retained; where verified, under half of the shortfall comes from an unresolved V gene, and the cause of the rest is unknown. Clonal size and the V and J genes are those of that table, whereas D and trimming came from the DNA. The sample yields about 3,100 clones; roughly 86% were counted once. The ten top clones hold approximately 9.5% of the sample.

From cysteine to phenylalanine, the CDR3 is 13 amino acids long. The retained sequence is limited to the CDR3, 39 bases, with the frame set at the first base. The specimen was tumor tissue. This sequence uses TRBV21-1 and TRBJ2-7; the D call in the table, TRBD1, was not verified against the DNA. TRBV21-1 is reported as a pseudogene. The receptor comes from a middle-aged man with Merkel cell carcinoma. The DNA sequence is given as TGTGCCAGCAGCGAACTACAGGCCTACGAGCAGTACTTC. This translates into CASSELQAYEQYF.